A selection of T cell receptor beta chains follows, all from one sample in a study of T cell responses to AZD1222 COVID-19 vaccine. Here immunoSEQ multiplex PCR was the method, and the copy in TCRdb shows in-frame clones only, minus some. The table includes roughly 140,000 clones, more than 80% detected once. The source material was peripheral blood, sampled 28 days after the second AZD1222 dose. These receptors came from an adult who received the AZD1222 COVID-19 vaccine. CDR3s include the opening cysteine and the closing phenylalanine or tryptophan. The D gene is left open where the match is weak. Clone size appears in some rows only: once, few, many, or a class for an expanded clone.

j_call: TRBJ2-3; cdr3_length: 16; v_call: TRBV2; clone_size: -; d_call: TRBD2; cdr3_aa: CASSLGLAGSRNTQYF; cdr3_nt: TGTGCCAGCAGCCTGGGACTAGCGGGATCTCGGAATACGCAGTATTTT
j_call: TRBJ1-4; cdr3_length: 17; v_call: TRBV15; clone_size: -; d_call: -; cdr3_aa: CATSRERDGRFNEKLFF; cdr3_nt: TGTGCCACCAGCAGAGAGAGGGACGGACGATTTAATGAAAAACTGTTTTTT
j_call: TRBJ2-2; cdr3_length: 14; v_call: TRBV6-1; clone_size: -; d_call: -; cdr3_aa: CASSDGANTGELFF; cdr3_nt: TGTGCCAGCAGTGACGGCGCGAACACCGGGGAGCTGTTTTTT
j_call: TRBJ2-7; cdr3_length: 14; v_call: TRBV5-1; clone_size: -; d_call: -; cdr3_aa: CASSLGGEWDEQYF; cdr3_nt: TGCGCCAGCAGCTTGGGTGGGGAGTGGGACGAGCAGTACTTC
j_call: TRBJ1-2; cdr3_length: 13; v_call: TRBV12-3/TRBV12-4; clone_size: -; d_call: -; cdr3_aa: CASSSGDAYGYTF; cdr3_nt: TGTGCCAGCAGTTCCGGGGATGCCTATGGCTACACCTTC
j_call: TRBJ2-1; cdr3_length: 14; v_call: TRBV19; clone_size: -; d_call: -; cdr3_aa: CASSRSGYYNEQFF; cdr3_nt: TGTGCCAGTAGTAGGAGCGGCTACTACAATGAGCAGTTCTTC
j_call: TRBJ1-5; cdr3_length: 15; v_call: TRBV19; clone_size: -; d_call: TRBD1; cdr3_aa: CASSTVPGQNQPQHF; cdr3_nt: TGTGCCAGTAGTACGGTACCGGGACAGAATCAGCCCCAGCATTTT
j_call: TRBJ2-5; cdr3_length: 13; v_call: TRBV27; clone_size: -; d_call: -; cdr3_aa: CASHRRQGETQYF; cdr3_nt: TGTGCCAGCCACCGGAGGCAGGGAGAGACCCAGTACTTC
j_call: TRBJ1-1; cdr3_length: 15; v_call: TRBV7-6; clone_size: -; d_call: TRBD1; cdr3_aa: CASSSQTGMNTEAFF; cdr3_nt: TGTGCCAGCAGCTCGCAGACAGGGATGAACACTGAAGCTTTCTTT
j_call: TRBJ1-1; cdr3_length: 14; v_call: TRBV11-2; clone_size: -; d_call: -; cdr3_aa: CASSLRRGNTEAFF; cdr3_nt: TGTGCCAGCAGCTTAAGGCGGGGGAACACTGAAGCTTTCTTT
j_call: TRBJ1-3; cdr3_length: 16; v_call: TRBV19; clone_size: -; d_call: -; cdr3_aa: CASSKGSLRSGNTIYF; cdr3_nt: TGTGCCAGTAGTAAAGGCAGCCTCCGCTCTGGAAACACCATATATTTT
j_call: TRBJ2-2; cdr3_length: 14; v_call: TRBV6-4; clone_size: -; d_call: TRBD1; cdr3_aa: CASRPGTGSGELFF; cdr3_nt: TGTGCCAGCAGACCCGGGACAGGATCCGGGGAGCTGTTTTTT
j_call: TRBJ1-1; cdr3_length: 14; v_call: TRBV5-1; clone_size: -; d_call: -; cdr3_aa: CATARGDLDTEAFF; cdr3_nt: TGCGCCACGGCCAGGGGTGATTTGGACACTGAAGCTTTCTTT
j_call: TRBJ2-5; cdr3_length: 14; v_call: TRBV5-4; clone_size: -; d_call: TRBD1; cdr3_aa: CASSVGQGQETQYF; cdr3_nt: TGTGCCAGCAGCGTCGGACAGGGGCAAGAGACCCAGTACTTC
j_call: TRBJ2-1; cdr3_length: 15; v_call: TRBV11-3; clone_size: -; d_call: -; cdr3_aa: CASSLGGGSYNEQFF; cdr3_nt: TGTGCCAGCAGCTTAGGTGGGGGTTCCTACAATGAGCAGTTCTTC
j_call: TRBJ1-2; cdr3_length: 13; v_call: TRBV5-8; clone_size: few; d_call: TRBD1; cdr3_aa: CASRMTGASGYTF; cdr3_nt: TGTGCCAGCAGAATGACAGGGGCGTCTGGCTACACCTTC
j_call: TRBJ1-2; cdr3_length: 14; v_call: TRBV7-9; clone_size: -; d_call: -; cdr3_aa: CASSLLQGGYGYTF; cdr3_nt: TGTGCCAGCAGCTTATTACAGGGAGGGTATGGCTACACCTTC
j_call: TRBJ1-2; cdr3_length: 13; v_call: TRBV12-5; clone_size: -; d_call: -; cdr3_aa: CASGHRDTYGYTF; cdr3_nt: TGTGCTAGTGGTCACAGGGACACGTATGGCTACACCTTC
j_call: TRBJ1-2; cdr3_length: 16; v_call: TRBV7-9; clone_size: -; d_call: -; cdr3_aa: CASSLETGGIYYGYTF; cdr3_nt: TGTGCCAGCAGCTTAGAGACCGGCGGGATCTACTATGGCTACACCTTC
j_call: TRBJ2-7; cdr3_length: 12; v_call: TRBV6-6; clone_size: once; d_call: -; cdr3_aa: CASSYEGYEQYF; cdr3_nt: TGTGCCAGCAGTTATGAGGGCTACGAGCAGTACTTC
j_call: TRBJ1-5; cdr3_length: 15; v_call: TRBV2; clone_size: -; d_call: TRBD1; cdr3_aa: CASRTQGALGQPQHF; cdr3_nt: TGTGCCAGCAGGACCCAGGGGGCGCTGGGTCAGCCCCAGCATTTT
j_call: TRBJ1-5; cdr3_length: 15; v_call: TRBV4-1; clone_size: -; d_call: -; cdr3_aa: CASSQFGQGDQPQHF; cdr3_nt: TGCGCCAGCAGCCAATTCGGGCAGGGTGATCAGCCCCAGCATTTT
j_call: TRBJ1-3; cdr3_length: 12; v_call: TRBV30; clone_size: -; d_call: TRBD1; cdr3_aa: CAFGTGGPTIYF; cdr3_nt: TGTGCCTTCGGGACAGGGGGCCCGACCATATATTTT
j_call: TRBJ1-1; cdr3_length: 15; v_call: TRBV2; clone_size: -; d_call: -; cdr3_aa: CASSERRQANTEAFF; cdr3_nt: TGTGCCAGCAGTGAACGCCGGCAAGCGAACACTGAAGCTTTCTTT
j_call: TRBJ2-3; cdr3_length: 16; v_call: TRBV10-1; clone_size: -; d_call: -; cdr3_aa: CASSRDPEFSTDTQYF; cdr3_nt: TGCGCCAGCAGCCGGGACCCAGAATTCTCCACAGATACGCAGTATTTT
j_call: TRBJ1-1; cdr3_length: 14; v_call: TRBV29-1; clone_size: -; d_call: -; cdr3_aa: CSVEGRQSNTEAFF; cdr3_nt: TGCAGCGTTGAAGGCAGACAGTCGAACACTGAAGCTTTCTTT
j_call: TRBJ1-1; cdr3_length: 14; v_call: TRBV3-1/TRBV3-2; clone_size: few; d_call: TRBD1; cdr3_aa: CASSQARGGTEAFF; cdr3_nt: TGTGCCAGCAGCCAGGCCAGGGGGGGCACTGAAGCTTTCTTT
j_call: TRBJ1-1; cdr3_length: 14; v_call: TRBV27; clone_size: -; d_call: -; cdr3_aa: CASSLGGVNTEAFF; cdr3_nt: TGTGCCAGCAGTTTAGGGGGGGTGAACACTGAAGCTTTCTTT
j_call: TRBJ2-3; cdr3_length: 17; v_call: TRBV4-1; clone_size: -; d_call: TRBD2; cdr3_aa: CASSQHPSGSFPDTQYF; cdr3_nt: TGCGCCAGCAGCCAACACCCTAGCGGGAGCTTCCCAGATACGCAGTATTTT
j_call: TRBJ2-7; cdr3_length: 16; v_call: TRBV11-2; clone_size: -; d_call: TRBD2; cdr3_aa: CASSSHDWTRPHEQYF; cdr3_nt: TGTGCCAGCAGCTCCCACGACTGGACTAGACCACACGAGCAGTACTTC
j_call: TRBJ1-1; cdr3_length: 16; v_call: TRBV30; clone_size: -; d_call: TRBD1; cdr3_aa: CAWSLGTGAMNTEAFF; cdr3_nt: TGTGCCTGGAGTTTAGGGACAGGGGCGATGAACACTGAAGCTTTCTTT
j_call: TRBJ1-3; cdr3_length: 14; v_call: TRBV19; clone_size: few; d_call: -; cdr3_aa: CASTQWSSGNTIYF; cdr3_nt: TGTGCCAGTACACAGTGGAGCTCTGGAAACACCATATATTTT
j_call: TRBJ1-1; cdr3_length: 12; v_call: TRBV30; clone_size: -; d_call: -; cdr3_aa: CAWSVRGLEAFF; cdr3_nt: TGTGCCTGGAGTGTACGGGGCCTTGAAGCTTTCTTT
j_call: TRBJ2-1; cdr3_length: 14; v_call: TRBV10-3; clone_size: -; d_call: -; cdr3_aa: CAISESGPHDEQFF; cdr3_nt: TGTGCCATCAGTGAGTCCGGACCCCACGATGAGCAGTTCTTC
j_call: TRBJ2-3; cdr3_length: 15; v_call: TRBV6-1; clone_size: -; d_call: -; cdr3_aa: CASSDPARGTDTQYF; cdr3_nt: TGTGCCAGCAGTGACCCGGCCCGAGGGACAGATACGCAGTATTTT
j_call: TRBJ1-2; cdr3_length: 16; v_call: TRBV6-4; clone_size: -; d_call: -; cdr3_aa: CASSDRSGPANYGYTF; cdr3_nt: TGTGCCAGCAGTGATAGATCAGGGCCAGCTAACTATGGCTACACCTTC
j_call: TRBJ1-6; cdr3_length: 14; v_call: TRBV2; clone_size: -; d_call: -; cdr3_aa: CASSETPRNSPLHF; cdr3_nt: TGTGCCAGCAGTGAGACGCCGCGGAATTCACCCCTCCACTTT
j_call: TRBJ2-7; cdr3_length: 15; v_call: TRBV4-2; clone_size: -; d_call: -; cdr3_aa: CASSQDPVSIHEQYF; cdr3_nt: TGTGCCAGCAGCCAAGACCCCGTTAGCATCCACGAGCAGTACTTC
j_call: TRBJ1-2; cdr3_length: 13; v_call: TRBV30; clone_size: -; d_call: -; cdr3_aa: CAWRGTRIYGYTF; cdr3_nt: TGTGCCTGGCGTGGGACACGTATCTATGGCTACACCTTC
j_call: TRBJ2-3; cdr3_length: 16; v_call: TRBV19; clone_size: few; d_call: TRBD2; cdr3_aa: CASSMSPAGGGDTQYF; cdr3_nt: TGTGCCAGTAGTATGTCTCCAGCGGGAGGGGGAGATACGCAGTATTTT
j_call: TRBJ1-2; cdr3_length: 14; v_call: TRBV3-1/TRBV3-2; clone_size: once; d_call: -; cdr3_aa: CASSQGGVNYGYTF; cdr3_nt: TGTGCCAGCAGCCAAGGTGGGGTTAACTATGGCTACACCTTC
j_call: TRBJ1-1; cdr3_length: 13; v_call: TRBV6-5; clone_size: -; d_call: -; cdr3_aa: CGAAQTLNTEAFF; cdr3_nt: TGTGGTGCGGCACAGACCTTGAACACTGAAGCTTTCTTT
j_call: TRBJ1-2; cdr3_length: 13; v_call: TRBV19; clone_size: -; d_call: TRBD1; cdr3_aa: CASSVLQGAGYTF; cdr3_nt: TGTGCCAGTAGTGTCTTACAGGGGGCCGGCTACACCTTC
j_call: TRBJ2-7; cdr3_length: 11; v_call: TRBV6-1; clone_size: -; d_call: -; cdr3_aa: CASTLGYEQYF; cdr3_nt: TGTGCCAGCACTCTGGGTTACGAGCAGTACTTC
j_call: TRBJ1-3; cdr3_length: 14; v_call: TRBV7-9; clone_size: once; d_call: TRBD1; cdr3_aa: CASSVGTGGNTIYF; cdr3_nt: TGTGCCAGCAGCGTTGGGACAGGAGGAAACACCATATATTTT
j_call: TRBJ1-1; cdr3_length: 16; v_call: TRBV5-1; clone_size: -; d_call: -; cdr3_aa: CASSLFEVTSNTEAFF; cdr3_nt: TGCGCCAGCAGCTTGTTTGAAGTAACATCGAACACTGAAGCTTTCTTT
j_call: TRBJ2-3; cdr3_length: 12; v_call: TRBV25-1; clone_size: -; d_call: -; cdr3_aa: CASSTSTDTQYF; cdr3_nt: TGTGCCAGCAGTACATCCACAGATACGCAGTATTTT
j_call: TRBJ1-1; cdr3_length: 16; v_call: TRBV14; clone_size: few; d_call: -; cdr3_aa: CASSQDLGKANTEAFF; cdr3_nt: TGTGCCAGCAGCCAAGATCTGGGGAAGGCGAACACTGAAGCTTTCTTT
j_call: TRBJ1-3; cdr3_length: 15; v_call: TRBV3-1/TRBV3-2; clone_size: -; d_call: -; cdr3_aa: CASSIDPDSGNTIYF; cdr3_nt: TGTGCCAGCAGTATTGACCCCGACTCTGGAAACACCATATATTTT
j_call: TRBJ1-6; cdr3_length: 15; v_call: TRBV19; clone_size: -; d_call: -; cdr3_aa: CASSSRDGYNSPLHF; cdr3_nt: TGTGCCAGTAGTAGCCGGGACGGCTATAATTCACCCCTCCACTTT
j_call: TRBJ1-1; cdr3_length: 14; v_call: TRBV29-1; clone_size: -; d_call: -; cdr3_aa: CSVDGPGLNTEAFF; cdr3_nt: TGCAGCGTTGATGGCCCCGGCCTAAACACTGAAGCTTTCTTT